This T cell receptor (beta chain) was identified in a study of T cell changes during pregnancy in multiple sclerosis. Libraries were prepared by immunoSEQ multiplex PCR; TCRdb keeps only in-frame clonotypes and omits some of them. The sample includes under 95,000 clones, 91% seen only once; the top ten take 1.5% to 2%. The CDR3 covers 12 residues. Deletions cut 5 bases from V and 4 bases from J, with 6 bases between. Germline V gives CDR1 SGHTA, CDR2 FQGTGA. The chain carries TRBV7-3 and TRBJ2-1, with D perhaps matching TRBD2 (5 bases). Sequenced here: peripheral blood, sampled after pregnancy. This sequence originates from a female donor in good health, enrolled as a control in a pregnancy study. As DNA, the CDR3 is TGTGCCAGCAGCCGGGATTACAATGAGCAGTTCTTC. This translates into CASSRDYNEQFF.